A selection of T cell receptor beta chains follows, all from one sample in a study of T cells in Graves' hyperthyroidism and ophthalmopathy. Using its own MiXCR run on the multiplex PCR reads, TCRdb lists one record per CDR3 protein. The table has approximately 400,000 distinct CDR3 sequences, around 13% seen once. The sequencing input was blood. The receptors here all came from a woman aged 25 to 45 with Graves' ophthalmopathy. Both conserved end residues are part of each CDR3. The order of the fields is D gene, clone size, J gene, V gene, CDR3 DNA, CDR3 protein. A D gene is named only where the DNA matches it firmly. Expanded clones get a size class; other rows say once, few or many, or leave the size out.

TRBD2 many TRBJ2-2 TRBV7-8 TGTGCCAGCAGCTTAACCCTAGCGGGGGGACCCAACACCGGGGAGCTGTTTTTT CASSLTLAGGPNTGELFF
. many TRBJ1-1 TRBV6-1 TGTGCCAGCAGTTCGGCTCGGGAGAACACTGAAGCTTTCTTT CASSSARENTEAFF
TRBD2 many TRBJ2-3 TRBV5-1 TGCGCCAGCAGCTCACTAGCGGGGGGCCTAAACACAGATACGCAGTATTTT CASSSLAGGLNTDTQYF
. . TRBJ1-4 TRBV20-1 TGCAGTGCTAGGATGGTTGGTGCTAATGAAAAACTGTTTTTT CSARMVGANEKLFF
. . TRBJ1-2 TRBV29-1 TGCAGCGTTGAAGAGGATGGCGGAGGCTACACCTTC CSVEEDGGGYTF
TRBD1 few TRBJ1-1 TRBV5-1 TGCGCCAGCAGCTTACGACAGACTATTGGACAGGGGATGAACACTGAAGCTTTCTTT CASSLRQTIGQGMNTEAFF
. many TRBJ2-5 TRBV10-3 TGTGCCATCAGTGAGCTGTTCTCCGCAGAGACCCAGTACTTC CAISELFSAETQYF
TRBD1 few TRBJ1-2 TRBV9 TGTGCCAGCAGCGTCCACCATACAGGGGGCAATGGCTACACCTTC CASSVHHTGGNGYTF
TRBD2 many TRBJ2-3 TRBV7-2 TGTGCCAGCAGTTATCTAGCGGGGGGCTACACAGATACGCAGTATTTT CASSYLAGGYTDTQYF
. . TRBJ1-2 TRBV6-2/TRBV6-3 TGTGCCAGCTGGACAGCACCTTATGGCTACACCTTC CASWTAPYGYTF
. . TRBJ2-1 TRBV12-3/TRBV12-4 TGTGCCAGCAGTTTAGCCCCTTACAATGAGCAGTTCTTC CASSLAPYNEQFF
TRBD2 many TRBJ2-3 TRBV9 TGTGCCAGCAGCGGACTAGCGGGGGAAACAGATACGCAGTATTTT CASSGLAGETDTQYF
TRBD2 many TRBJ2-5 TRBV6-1 TGTGCCAGCAGTGAGGGATTAGCGGGGGGTGCGGAGACCCAGTACTTC CASSEGLAGGAETQYF
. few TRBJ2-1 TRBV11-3 TGTGCCAGCAGCTTAGAGACGACCGAGGGCTCCTACAATGAGCAGTTCTTC CASSLETTEGSYNEQFF
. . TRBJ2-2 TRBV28 TGTGCCAGCAGTTTAAGACTGTACACCGGGGAGCTGTTTTTT CASSLRLYTGELFF